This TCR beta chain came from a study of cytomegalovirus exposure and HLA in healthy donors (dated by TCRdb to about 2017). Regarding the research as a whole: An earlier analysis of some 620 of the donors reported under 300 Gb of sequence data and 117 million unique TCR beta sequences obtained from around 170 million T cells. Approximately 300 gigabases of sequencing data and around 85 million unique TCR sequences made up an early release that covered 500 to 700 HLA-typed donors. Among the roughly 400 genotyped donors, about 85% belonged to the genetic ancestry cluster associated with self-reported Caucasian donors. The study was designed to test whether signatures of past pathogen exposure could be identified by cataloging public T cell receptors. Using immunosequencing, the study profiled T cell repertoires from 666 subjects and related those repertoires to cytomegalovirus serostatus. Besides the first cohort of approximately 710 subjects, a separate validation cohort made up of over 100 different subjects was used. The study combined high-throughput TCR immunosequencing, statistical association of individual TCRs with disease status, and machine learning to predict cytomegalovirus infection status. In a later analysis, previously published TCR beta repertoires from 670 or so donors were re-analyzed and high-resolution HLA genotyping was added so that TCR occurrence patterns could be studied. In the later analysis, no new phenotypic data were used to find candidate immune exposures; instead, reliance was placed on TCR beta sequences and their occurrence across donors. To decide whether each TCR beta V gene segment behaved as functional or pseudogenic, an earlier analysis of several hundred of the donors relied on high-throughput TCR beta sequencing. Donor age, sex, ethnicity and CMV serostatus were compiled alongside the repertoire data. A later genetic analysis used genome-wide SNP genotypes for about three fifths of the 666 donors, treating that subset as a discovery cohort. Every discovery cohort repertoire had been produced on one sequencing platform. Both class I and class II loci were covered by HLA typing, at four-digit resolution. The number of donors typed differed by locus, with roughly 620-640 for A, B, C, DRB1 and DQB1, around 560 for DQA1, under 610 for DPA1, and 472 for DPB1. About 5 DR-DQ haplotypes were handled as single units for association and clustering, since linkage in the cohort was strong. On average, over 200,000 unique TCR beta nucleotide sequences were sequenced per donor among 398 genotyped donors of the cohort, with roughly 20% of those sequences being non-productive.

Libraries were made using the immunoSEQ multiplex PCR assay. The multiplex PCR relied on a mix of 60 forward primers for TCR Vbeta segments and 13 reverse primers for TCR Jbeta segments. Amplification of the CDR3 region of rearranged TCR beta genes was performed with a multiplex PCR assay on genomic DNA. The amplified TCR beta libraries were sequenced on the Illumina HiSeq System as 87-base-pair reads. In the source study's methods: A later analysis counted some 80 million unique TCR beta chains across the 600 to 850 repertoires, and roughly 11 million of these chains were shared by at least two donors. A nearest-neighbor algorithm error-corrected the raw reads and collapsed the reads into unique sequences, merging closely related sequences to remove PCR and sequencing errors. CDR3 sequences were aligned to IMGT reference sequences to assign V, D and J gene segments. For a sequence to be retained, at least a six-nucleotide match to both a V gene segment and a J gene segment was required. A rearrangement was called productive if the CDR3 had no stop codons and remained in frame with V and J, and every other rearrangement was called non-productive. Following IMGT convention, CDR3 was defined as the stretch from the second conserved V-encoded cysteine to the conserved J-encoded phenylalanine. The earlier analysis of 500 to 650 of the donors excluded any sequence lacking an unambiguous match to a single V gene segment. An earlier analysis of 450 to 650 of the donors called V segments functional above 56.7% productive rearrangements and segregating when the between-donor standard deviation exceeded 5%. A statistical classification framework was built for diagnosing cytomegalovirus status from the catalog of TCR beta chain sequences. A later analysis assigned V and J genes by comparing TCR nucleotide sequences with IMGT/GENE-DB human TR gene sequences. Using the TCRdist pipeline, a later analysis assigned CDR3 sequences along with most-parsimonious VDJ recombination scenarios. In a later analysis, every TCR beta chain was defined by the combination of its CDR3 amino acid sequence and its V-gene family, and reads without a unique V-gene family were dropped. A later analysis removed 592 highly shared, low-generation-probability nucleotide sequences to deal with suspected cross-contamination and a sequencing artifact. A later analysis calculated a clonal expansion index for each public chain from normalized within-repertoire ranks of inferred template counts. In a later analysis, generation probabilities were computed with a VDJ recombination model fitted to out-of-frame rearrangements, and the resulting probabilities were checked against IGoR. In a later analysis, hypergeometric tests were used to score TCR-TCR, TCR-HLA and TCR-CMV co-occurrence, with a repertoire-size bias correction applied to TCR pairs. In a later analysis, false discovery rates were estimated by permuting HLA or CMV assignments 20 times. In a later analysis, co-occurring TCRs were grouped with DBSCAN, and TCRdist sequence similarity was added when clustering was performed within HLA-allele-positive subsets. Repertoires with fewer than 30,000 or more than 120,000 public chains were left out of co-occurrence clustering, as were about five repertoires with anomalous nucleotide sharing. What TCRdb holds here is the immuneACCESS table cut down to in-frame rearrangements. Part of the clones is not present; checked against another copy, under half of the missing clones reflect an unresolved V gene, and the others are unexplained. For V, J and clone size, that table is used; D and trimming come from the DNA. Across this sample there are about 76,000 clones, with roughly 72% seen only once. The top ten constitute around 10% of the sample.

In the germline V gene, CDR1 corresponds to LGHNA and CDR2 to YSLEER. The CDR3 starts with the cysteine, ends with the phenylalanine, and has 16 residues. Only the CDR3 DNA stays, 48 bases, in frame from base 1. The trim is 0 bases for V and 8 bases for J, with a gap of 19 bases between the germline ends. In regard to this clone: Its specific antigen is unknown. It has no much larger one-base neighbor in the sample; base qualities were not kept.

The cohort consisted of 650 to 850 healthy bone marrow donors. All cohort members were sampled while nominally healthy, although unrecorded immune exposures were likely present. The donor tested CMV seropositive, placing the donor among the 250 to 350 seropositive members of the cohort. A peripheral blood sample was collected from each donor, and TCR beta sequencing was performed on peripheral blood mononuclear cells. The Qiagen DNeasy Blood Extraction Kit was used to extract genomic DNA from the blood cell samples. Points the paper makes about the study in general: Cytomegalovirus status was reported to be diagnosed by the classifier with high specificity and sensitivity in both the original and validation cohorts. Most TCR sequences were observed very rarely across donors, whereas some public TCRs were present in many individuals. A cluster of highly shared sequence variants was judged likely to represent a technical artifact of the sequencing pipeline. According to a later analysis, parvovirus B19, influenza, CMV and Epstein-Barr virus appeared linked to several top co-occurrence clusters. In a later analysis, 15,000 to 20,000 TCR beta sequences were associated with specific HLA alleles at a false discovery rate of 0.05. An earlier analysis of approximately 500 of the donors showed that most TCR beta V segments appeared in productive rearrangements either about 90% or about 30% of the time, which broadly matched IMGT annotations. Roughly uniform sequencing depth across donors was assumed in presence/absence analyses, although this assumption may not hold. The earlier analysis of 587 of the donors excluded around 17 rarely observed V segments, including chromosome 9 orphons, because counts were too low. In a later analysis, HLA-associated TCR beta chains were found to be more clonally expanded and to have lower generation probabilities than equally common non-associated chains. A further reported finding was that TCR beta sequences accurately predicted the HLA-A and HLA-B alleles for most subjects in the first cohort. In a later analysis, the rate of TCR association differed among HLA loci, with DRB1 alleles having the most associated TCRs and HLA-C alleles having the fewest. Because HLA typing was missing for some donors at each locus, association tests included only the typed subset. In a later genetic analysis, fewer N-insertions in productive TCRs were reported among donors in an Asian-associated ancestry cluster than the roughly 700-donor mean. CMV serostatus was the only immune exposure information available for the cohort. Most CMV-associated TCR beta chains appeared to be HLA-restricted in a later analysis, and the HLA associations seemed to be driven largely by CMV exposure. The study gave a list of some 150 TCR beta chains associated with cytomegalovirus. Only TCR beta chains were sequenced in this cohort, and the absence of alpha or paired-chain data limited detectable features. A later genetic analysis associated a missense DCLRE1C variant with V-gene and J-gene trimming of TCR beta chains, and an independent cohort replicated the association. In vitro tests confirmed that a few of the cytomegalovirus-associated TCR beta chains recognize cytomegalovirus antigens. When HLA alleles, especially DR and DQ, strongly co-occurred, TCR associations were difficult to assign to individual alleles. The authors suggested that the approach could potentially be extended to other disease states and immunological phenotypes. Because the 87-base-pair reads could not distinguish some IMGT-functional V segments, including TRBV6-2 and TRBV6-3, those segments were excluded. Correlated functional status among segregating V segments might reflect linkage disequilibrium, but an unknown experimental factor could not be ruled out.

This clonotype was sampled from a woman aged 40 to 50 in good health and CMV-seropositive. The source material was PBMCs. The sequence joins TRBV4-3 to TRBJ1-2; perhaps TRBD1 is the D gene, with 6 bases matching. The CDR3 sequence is CASSQDRGRRGSGYTF. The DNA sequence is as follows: TGCGCCAGCAGCCAAGATAGAGGGCGCAGGGGAAGCGGCTACACCTTC.